The subject of this entry is one TCR beta chain. The antigen is unknown. The entry originates in a study of chemoradiotherapy in HPV16-positive cancers. Trimming left V 4 bases short and J 4 bases short, with 8 bases between. CDR3 length: 11 amino acids. Looked up from germline, CDR1 is DFQATT and CDR2 is SNEGSKA (reference sequence). Study-level results: During treatment, candidate HPV-specific clones and E7-related motifs expanded in tumor.

Sequencing used immunoSEQ multiplex PCR; TCRdb keeps in-frame clones, though not all of them. The sample records about 5,100 clones, around 77% being singletons. The chain joins TRBV20-1 to TRBJ2-7; D uncertain. The receptor comes from a human donor with HPV-associated anogenital cancer. The source was tumor tissue, collected from a patient who underwent chemoradiotherapy. CDR3 residues: CSATVLYEQYF. CDR3 nucleotide sequence: TGCAGTGCTACGGTCCTATACGAGCAGTACTTC.